The 31 T cell receptor beta chains presented below share a single source sample, sequenced in a study of cytomegalovirus exposure and HLA in healthy donors. PCR used 60 Vbeta primers and 13 Jbeta primers. Some clones are missing from TCRdb's copy, which holds only in-frame ones; the method was immunoSEQ multiplex PCR. The data contain roughly 190,000 clones, 70% to 85% of them singletons. Sequencing was performed on PBMCs. The source is a man aged 35-49 years in good health and CMV-seropositive.

This clone was seen a few times. This rearrangement joins TRBV5-5 to TRBJ2-7, with 7 bases fitting TRBD1. Germline V CDR1 and CDR2: SGHKS, YYEKEE (reference sequence). The junction had 8 bases not matched to a gene; V was cut back by 3 bases and J by 5 bases. The CDR3 length is 14 residues. CDR3 sequence (DNA): TGTGCCAGCAGCTGGTCGACAGGGAAAGACGAGCAGTACTTC. Translating gives CASSWSTGKDEQYF.

The chain joins TRBV28 to TRBJ1-4, with 7 nucleotides matching TRBD1. The CDR3 totals 16 residues. The V segment lost 4 bases and the J segment 7 bases; nucleotides outside the gene matches: 12. The germline CDR1 and CDR2 sequences are MDHEN and SYDVKM. CDR3 bases: TGTGCCAGCAGTTCCCCGGGACACAGGGGAGGTGAAAAACTGTTTTTT. Amino acids: CASSSPGHRGGEKLFF.

The chain links TRBV29-1 to TRBJ2-5; 10 nucleotides agree with TRBD2. CDR1 is SQVTM, CDR2 ANQGSEA, per germline. The CDR3 extends over 14 amino acids. V shed 7 bases and J 2 bases; nucleotides not matched to a gene: 7. The CDR3 DNA sequence: TGCAGCGGCTTAGCGGGGGGCACACAAGAGACCCAGTACTTC. Encoded protein: CSGLAGGTQETQYF.

The chain joins TRBV2 to TRBJ2-7; 12 positions match TRBD2. Unmatched junction bases numbered 7, after V lost 4 bases and J lost 9 bases. Germline V gives CDR1 SNHLY, CDR2 FYNNEI. The CDR3 extends over 14 amino acids. The CDR3 coding sequence is TGTGCCAGCAGTGGACTAGCGGGAGTGGCGGTGCAGTACTTC. Encoded protein: CASSGLAGVAVQYF.

CDR3 nucleotides: TGTGCCAGCAGCCCTCCTTGGACAGGCTCCGAGAAGACCCAGTACTTC. Its protein product is CASSPPWTGSEKTQYF. The chain recombines TRBV14 with TRBJ2-5; TRBD1 matches 7 bases. Per germline, CDR1 SGHDN and CDR2 FVKESK. V was pared by 4 bases and J by 6 bases, with 14 bases of the junction left unmatched. The CDR3 loop spans 16 amino acids.

The genes are TRBV2 and TRBJ1-1; tentatively, D is TRBD1 (5 bases). Germline CDR1 reads SNHLY; CDR2 reads FYNNEI. With 10 bases removed from V and 0 bases from J, the gap between germline ends came to 6 bases. This CDR3 contains 11 residues. The CDR3 nucleotides read TGTGCCACGACAGTGAACACTGAAGCTTTCTTT. Encoded protein: CATTVNTEAFF.

The chain carries TRBV10-2 and TRBJ2-5; tentatively, D is TRBD1 (6 bases). The CDR3 consists of 13 residues. V gave up 5 bases and J gave up 3 bases, with 10 bases separating them. Looked up from germline, CDR1 is WSHSY and CDR2 is SAAADI. The CDR3 here is CASSSGVEETQYF. CDR3 DNA sequence: TGCGCCAGCAGTTCAGGGGTTGAAGAGACCCAGTACTTC.

The V and J genes are TRBV19 and TRBJ1-4; no reliable D call. The CDR3 is made up of 15 amino acids. Germline V gene lookup returns CDR1 LNHDA and CDR2 SQIVND (reference sequence). V lost 8 bases and J 6 bases, leaving 19 bases between the germline ends. The CDR3 nucleotides are TGTGCCAGTCGTTCCATGAGGGCCGGGCATGAAAAACTGTTTTTT. Encoded protein: CASRSMRAGHEKLFF.

V and J are TRBV29-1 and TRBJ2-7; D may be TRBD1 (5 bases). This CDR3 contains 12 residues. Germline V CDR1 and CDR2: SQVTM, ANQGSEA. Trimming left V 7 bases short and J 1 base short, with 11 bases between. CDR3 sequence reads: CSAAAGSYEQYF. In nucleotides, the CDR3 is TGCAGCGCCGCCGCAGGGTCCTACGAGCAGTACTTC.

The chain joins TRBV7-3 to TRBJ2-5; the match to TRBD2 covers 7 bases. The CDR3 has 13 amino acids. Germline trimming cut 2 bases from V and 5 bases from J; bases unmatched to any gene: 2. Germline CDR1 is SGHTA and CDR2 is FQGTGA. The CDR3 bases are TGTGCCAGCAGCTTAGGGAGGGGTGAGACCCAGTACTTC. Amino acid sequence: CASSLGRGETQYF.

The V call is TRBV7-8, the J call TRBJ1-1; a possible D gene is TRBD1 (5 bases). Trimming removed 2 bases at V and 2 bases at J, with 9 bases between. This CDR3 has 14 amino acids. Germline V gives CDR1 SGHVS, CDR2 FQNEAQ. In DNA, the CDR3 is TGTGCCAGCAGCTTATGGGGGGTCAACACTGAAGCTTTCTTT. Encoded protein: CASSLWGVNTEAFF.

This chain links TRBV4-2 with TRBJ2-5; 7 bases agree with TRBD2. CDR3 size: 16 residues. With 4 bases clipped from V and 4 bases from J, the junction kept 12 bases outside the gene matches. Per the germline V gene, CDR1 is LGHNA and CDR2 is YNFKEQ. As DNA, the CDR3 is TGTGCCAGCAGCCTGACTAGCTCGGGCGTGGGAGAGACCCAGTACTTC. Translation gives CASSLTSSGVGETQYF.

The chain joins TRBV29-1 to TRBJ2-7, with 13 bases aligning to TRBD2. The V gene's germline CDR1 is SQVTM and CDR2 ANQGSEA. Germline trimming cut 5 bases from V and 6 bases from J; bases unmatched to any gene: 10. The CDR3 runs to 15 residues. The CDR3 DNA reads TGCAGCGTTCGAAGGACTAGCGGGAGTAGGAGCGAGCAGTACTTC. Residues: CSVRRTSGSRSEQYF.

This CDR3 reads CASSEAWGRSEETQYF. The CDR3 nucleotides read TGTGCCAGCAGTGAAGCATGGGGCAGATCCGAAGAGACCCAGTACTTC. The rearrangement links TRBV6-1 to TRBJ2-5; a possible D gene is TRBD1 (5 bases). This CDR3 spans 16 amino acids. Germline values: CDR1 MNHNS, CDR2 SASEGT. V shed 0 bases and J shed 3 bases, with 14 bases lying between them.

This chain links TRBV6-5 with TRBJ1-5; 8 bases are shared with TRBD1. V trimming: 5 bases; J trimming: 5 bases; junction bases outside the gene matches: 5. Germline assignment: CDR1 MNHEY and CDR2 SVGAGI. The CDR3 is 14 amino acids. The CDR3 is CASSKQGGDQPQHF. The CDR3 bases are TGTGCCAGCAGTAAACAGGGGGGGGATCAGCCCCAGCATTTT.

The rearrangement uses TRBV18 and TRBJ2-2, with TRBD2 identical over 12 bases. Trimming at V came to 2 bases and at J to 6 bases, leaving 4 bases not matched to a gene. The CDR3 has 16 amino acids. In germline, CDR1 is KGHSH, CDR2 LQKENI. CDR3 in amino acids: CASSPWTSGNSGELFF. For the CDR3, the DNA is TGTGCCAGCTCACCATGGACTAGCGGGAATTCCGGGGAGCTGTTTTTT.

The chain uses TRBV19 and TRBJ1-1; 8 bases agree with TRBD1. Looked up from germline, CDR1 is LNHDA and CDR2 is SQIVND (reference sequence). The ends lost 5 bases at V and 4 bases at J; junction bases unmatched: 9. This CDR3 is built from 15 residues. This chain's CDR3 is CASSEGQGARTEAFF. The CDR3 DNA reads as TGTGCCAGTAGTGAGGGTCAGGGGGCTCGCACTGAAGCTTTCTTT.

This chain connects TRBV7-9 to TRBJ2-1, with TRBD2 as a possible D gene (6 bases). This CDR3 is built from 14 residues. V dropped 0 bases and J dropped 10 bases, with 13 bases sitting between them. The V gene's germline CDR1 is SEHNR and CDR2 FQNEAQ (reference sequence). CDR3 sequence: CASSLAPTAGEQFF. Written as DNA, the CDR3 is TGTGCCAGCAGCTTAGCGCCTACAGCGGGCGAGCAGTTCTTC. Combining the CDR3 with reference TRBV7-9 and TRBJ2-1 gives the whole variable domain DTGVSQNPRHKITKRGQNVTFRCDPISEHNRLYWYRQTLGQGPEFLTYFQNEAQLEKSRLLSDRFSAERPKGSFSTLEIQRTEQGDSAMYLCASSLAPTAGEQFFGPGTRLTVL.

V usage is TRBV5-6 and J usage is TRBJ1-3; 7 bases line up with TRBD1. The CDR3 is 16 residues long. V gave up 4 bases and J gave up 0 bases; unmatched junction bases: 7. Germline values: CDR1 SGHDT, CDR2 YYEEEE. The CDR3 region is CASSPLQGNSGNTIYF. The CDR3 DNA follows: TGTGCCAGCAGCCCCTTACAGGGGAACTCTGGAAACACCATATATTTT.

The chain uses TRBV5-4 and TRBJ1-5; 9 bases agree with TRBD1. J was trimmed by 5 bases and V by 4 bases; bases with no gene match: 7. Per germline, CDR1 SGHNT and CDR2 YYREEE (reference sequence). The CDR3 has 15 amino acids. CDR3 in amino acids: CASSQGTGSYQPQHF. DNA of the CDR3: TGTGCCAGCAGCCAAGGGACAGGGTCGTATCAGCCCCAGCATTTT.

This clone has just a few counts. The chain is built from TRBV6-1 and TRBJ1-1; D perhaps matches TRBD1 (6 bases). V lost 3 bases, J lost 4 bases, and 15 bases lay in between. This CDR3 is built from 15 residues. The V gene's germline CDR1 is MNHNS and CDR2 SASEGT. The chain's CDR3 is CASSDRGGRLTEAFF. The CDR3 DNA reads as TGTGCCAGCAGTGATCGAGGGGGTAGACTCACTGAAGCTTTCTTT.

The CDR3 nucleotides read TGTGCCAGCAAGACAGGGGGCTTCGAGCAGTACTTC. Translation gives CASKTGGFEQYF. The V call is TRBV28, the J call TRBJ2-7; TRBD1 agrees at 10 bases. In germline, CDR1 is MDHEN, CDR2 SYDVKM. This CDR3 comprises 12 residues. With 7 bases clipped from V and 6 bases from J, the junction kept 3 bases outside the gene matches. Looking up the rest from reference TRBV28 and TRBJ2-7 gives the full variable domain: DVKVTQSSRYLVKRTGEKVFLECVQDMDHENMFWYRQDPGLGLRLIYFSYDVKMKEKGDIPEGYSVSREKKERFSLILESASTNQTSMYLCASKTGGFEQYFGPGTRLTVT.

The chain combines TRBV28 with TRBJ2-1; D gene ambiguous. Trimming shortened V by 4 bases and J by 2 bases, and 12 bases separated the two germline ends. CDR1 and CDR2 from the germline V gene are MDHEN and SYDVKM. This CDR3 is built from 15 residues. The CDR3 sequence is CASSSPTETYNEQFF. The CDR3 DNA follows: TGTGCCAGCAGTTCTCCTACCGAAACCTACAATGAGCAGTTCTTC.

The chain links TRBV2 to TRBJ2-2; TRBD1 might be the D (5 bases). This CDR3 region has 14 residues. V shed 4 bases and J shed 2 bases, with 8 bases lying between them. The germline gives CDR1 SNHLY, CDR2 FYNNEI. This CDR3 reads CASSGTTNTGELFF. CDR3 DNA: TGTGCCAGCAGTGGGACAACAAACACCGGGGAGCTGTTTTTT. The whole variable domain, remainder taken from reference TRBV2 and TRBJ2-2, is EPEVTQTPSHQVTQMGQEVILRCVPISNHLYFYWYRQILGQKVEFLVSFYNNEISEKSEIFDDQFSVERPDGSNFTLKIRSTKLEDSAMYFCASSGTTNTGELFFGEGSRLTVL.

The chain has TRBV6-1 and TRBJ1-3; D is undetermined. The germline V gene has CDR1 MNHNS and CDR2 SASEGT. Trimming shortened V by 6 bases and J by 0 bases, and 12 bases separated the two germline ends. There are 15 residues in the CDR3. CDR3 sequence (DNA): TGTGCCAGCAGCCCGGACTGGCTCTCTGGAAACACCATATATTTT. This codes for CASSPDWLSGNTIYF.

This clone was counted once. The V call is TRBV6-1, the J call TRBJ2-1, with TRBD1 matching 10 bases. Germline CDR1 and CDR2: MNHNS and SASEGT. V lost 6 bases and J lost 15; bases outside the gene matches: 5. The CDR3 sequence is 11 residues long. The DNA for the CDR3 is TGTGCCAGCAGCCCGGGACAGGGGAGGTTCTTC. Residues: CASSPGQGRFF.

The rearrangement joins TRBV10-2 to TRBJ2-1, with 13 bases aligning to TRBD2. There are 19 residues in the CDR3. The J segment lost 0 bases and the V segment lost 4 bases, leaving 9 bases of the junction unmatched. Germline assignment: CDR1 WSHSY and CDR2 SAAADI. CDR3 DNA: TGCGCCAGCAGTGGGAGGACTAGCGGGAGTTGGAGCTCCTACAATGAGCAGTTCTTC. It codes for CASSGRTSGSWSSYNEQFF.

This chain links TRBV7-9 with TRBJ2-1, with D possibly matching TRBD2 (6 bases). The CDR3 consists of 15 residues. V dropped 5 bases and J dropped 5 bases, with 16 bases sitting between them. The germline V gene encodes CDR1 SEHNR and CDR2 FQNEAQ (reference sequence). The CDR3: CASSPGGRGNNEQFF. The CDR3, as DNA: TGTGCCAGCAGCCCCGGCGGGCGGGGTAACAATGAGCAGTTCTTC.

This clone has just one count. V is TRBV9 and J is TRBJ1-3, with D maybe TRBD1 (5 bases). V was pared by 0 bases and J by 0 bases, with 7 bases between. Germline CDR1 is SGDLS and CDR2 is YYNGEE. The CDR3 sequence is 15 residues long. Written as DNA, the CDR3 is TGTGCCAGCAGCGTAGGGGGACTCTCTGGAAACACCATATATTTT. This gives the protein CASSVGGLSGNTIYF.

The J gene is TRBJ2-3, the V gene TRBV4-2; TRBD2 agrees at 12 bases. From germline, CDR1 is LGHNA and CDR2 YNFKEQ. J gave up 2 bases and V 1 base, and 10 bases lay outside the gene matches. CDR3 length: 19 residues. In DNA, the CDR3 is TGTGCCAGCAGCCAAGTCCCCTGGACTAGCGGGAAATACACAGATACGCAGTATTTT. Its translation: CASSQVPWTSGKYTDTQYF.

The chain is built from TRBV6-5 and TRBJ1-1; 8 bases fit TRBD1. The V and J ends lost 5 bases and 7 bases, in that order; junction bases with no gene match: 6. The CDR3 is made up of 13 amino acids. CDR1 is MNHEY, CDR2 SVGAGI, per germline. Written as DNA, the CDR3 is TGTGCCAGCAGTGGACAGGGTTGGGGTGAAGCTTTCTTT. Encoded protein: CASSGQGWGEAFF.